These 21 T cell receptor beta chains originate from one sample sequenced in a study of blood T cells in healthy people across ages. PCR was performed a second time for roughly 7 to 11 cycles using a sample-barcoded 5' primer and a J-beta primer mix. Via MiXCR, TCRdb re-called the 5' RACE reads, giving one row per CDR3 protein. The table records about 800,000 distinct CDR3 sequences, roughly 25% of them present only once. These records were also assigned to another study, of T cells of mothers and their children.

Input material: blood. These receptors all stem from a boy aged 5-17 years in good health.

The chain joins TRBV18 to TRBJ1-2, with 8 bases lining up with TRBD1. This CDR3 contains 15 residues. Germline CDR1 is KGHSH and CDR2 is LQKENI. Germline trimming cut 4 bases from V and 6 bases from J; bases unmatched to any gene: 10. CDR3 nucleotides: TGTGCCAGCTCACAGGCCCCAGGGGGCGTTAATGGCTACACCTTC. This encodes CASSQAPGGVNGYTF.

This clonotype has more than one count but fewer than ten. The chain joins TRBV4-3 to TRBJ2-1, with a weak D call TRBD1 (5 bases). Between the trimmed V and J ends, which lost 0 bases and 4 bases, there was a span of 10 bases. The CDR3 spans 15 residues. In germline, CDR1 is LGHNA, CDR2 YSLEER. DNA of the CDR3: TGCGCCAGCAGCCAAGATGGGAACAGGTACAATGAGCAGTTCTTC. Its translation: CASSQDGNRYNEQFF.

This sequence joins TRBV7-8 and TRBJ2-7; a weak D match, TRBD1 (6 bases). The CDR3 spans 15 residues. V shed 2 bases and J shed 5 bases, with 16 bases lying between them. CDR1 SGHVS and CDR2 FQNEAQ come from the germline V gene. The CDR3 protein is CASSLYATGFNEQYF. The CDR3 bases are TGTGCCAGCAGCTTATACGCAACAGGGTTCAACGAGCAGTACTTC.

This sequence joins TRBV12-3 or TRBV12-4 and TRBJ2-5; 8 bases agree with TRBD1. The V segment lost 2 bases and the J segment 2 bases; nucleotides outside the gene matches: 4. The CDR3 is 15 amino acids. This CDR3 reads CASSLRQGQQETQYF. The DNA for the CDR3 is TGTGCCAGCAGTTTAAGACAGGGGCAGCAAGAGACCCAGTACTTC.

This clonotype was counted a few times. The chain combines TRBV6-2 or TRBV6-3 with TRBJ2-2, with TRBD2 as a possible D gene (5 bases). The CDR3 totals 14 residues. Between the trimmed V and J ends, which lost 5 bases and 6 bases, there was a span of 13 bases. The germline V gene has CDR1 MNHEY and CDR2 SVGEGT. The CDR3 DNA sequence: TGTGCCAGCAGTCCACTAGTGGGTCCCGGGGAGCTGTTTTTT. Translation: CASSPLVGPGELFF.

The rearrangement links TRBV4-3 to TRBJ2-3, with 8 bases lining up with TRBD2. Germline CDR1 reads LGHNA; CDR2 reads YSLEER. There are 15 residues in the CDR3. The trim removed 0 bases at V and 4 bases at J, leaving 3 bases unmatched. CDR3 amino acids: CASSQEAGAADTQYF. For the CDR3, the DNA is TGCGCCAGCAGCCAAGAAGCGGGAGCGGCAGATACGCAGTATTTT.

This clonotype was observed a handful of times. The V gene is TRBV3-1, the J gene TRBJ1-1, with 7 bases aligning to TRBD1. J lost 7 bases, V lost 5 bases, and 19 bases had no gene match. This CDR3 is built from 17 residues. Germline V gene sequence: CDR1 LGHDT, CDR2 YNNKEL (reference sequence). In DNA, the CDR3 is TGTGCCAGCAGCGACGAGGATAGGACAGGTTTTCACCATGAAGCTTTCTTT. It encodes CASSDEDRTGFHHEAFF.

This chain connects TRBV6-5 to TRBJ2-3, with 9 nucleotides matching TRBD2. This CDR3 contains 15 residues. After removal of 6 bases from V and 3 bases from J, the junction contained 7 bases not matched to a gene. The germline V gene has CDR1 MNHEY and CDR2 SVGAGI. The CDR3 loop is CASRHGLAGTDTQYF. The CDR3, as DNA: TGTGCCAGCAGACACGGGCTAGCGGGGACAGATACGCAGTATTTT.

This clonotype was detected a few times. The CDR3 loop is CASPKGENANTGELFF. DNA of the CDR3: TGTGCCAGCCCTAAGGGTGAAAACGCGAACACCGGGGAGCTGTTTTTT. The chain has TRBV2 and TRBJ2-2; D is uncertain. Germline values: CDR1 SNHLY, CDR2 FYNNEI. Trimming left V 8 bases short and J 0 bases short, with 16 bases between. This CDR3 contains 16 residues.

CDR3: CASSDSLATYTDTQYF. Here the CDR3 DNA reads TGTGCCAGCAGCGATTCCCTAGCGACTTACACAGATACGCAGTATTTT. This rearrangement joins TRBV9 to TRBJ2-3, with a weak D call TRBD2 (6 bases). In germline, CDR1 is SGDLS, CDR2 YYNGEE. This CDR3 region has 16 residues. V was pared by 3 bases and J by 2 bases, with 16 bases between.

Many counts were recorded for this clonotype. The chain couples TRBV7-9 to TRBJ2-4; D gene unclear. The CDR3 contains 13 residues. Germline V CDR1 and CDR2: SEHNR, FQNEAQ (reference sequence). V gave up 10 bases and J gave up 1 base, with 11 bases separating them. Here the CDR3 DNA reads TGTGCCACCGACCCCTGGGCCAAAAACATTCAGTACTTC. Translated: CATDPWAKNIQYF.

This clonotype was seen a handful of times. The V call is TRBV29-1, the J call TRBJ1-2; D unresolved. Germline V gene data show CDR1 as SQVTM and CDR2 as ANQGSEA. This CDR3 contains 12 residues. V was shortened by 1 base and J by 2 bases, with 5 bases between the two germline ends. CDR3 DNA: TGCAGCGTTGAAGGGTTCAACTATGGCTACACCTTC. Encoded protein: CSVEGFNYGYTF.

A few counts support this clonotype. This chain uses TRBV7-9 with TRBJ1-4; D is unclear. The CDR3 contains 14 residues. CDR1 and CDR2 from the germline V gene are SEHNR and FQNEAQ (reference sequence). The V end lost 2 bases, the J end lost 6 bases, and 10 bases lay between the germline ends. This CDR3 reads CASSLSYSYEKLFF. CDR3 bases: TGTGCCAGCAGCTTATCTTACAGCTATGAAAAACTGTTTTTT.

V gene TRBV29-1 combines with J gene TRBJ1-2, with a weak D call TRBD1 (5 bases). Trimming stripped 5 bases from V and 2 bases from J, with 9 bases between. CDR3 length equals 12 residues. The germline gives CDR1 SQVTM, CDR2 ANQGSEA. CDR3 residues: CSVRGVNYGYTF. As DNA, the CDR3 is TGCAGCGTTCGGGGGGTGAACTATGGCTACACCTTC.

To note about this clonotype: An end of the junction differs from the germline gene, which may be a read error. As DNA, the CDR3 is TGTGCCAGCAGTAATACAGGGACCTTCTTTAACTATGCCTACACCTTC. It codes for CASSNTGTFFNYAYTF. V is TRBV12-3 or TRBV12-4 and J is TRBJ1-2, with D tentatively TRBD1 (6 bases). The CDR3 is 16 residues long.

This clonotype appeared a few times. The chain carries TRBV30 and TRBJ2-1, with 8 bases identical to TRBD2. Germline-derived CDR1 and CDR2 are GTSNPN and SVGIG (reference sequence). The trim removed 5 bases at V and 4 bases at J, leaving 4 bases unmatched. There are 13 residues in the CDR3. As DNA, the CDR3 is TGTGCCTGGCAACCTAGCGGGTACAATGAGCAGTTCTTC. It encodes CAWQPSGYNEQFF. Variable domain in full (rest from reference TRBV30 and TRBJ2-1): SQTIHQWPATLVQPVGSPLSLECTVEGTSNPNLYWYRQAAGRGLQLLFYSVGIGQISSEVPQNLSASRPQDRQFILSSKKLLLSDSGFYLCAWQPSGYNEQFFGPGTRLTVL.

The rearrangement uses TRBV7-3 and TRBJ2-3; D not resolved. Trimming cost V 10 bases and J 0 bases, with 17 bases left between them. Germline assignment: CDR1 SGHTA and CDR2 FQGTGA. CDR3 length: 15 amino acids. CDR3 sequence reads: CATRFAATSTDTQYF. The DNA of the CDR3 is TGTGCCACCCGTTTTGCGGCCACTAGCACAGATACGCAGTATTTT.

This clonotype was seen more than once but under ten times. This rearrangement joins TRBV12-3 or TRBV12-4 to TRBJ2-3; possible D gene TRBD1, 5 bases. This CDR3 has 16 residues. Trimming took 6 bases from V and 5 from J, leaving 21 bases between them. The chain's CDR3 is CASRPNHRGSVDTQYF. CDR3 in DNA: TGTGCCAGCAGACCCAACCATAGGGGTTCCGTAGATACGCAGTATTTT.

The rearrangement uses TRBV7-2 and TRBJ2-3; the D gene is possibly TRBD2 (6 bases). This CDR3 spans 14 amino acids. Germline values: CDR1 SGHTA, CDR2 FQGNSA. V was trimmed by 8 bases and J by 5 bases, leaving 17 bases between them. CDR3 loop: CASAIWGGRDTQYF. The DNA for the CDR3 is TGTGCCAGCGCTATATGGGGAGGTAGAGATACGCAGTATTTT.

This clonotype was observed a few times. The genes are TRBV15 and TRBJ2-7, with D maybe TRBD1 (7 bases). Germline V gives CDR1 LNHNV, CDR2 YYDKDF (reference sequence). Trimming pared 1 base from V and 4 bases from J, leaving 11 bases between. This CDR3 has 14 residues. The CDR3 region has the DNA TGTGCCACCAGCAGAGGGCAGGGGGGATACGAGCAGTACTTC. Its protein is CATSRGQGGYEQYF.

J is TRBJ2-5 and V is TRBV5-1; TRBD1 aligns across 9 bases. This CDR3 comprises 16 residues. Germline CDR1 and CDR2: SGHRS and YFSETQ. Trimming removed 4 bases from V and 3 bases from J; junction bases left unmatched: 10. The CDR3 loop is CASSTGSTGGEETQYF. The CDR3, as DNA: TGCGCCAGCAGCACCGGGTCTACAGGGGGCGAAGAGACCCAGTACTTC.